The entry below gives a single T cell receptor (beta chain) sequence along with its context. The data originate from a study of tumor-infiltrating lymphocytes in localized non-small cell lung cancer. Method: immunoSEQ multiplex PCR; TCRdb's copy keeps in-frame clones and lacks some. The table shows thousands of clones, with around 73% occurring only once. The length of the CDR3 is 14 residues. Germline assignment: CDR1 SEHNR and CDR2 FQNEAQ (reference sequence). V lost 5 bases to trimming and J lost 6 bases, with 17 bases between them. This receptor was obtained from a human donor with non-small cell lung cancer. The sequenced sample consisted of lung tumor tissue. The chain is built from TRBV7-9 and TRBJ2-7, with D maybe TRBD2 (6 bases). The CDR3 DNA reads TGTGCCAGCAGCCCCTTGGGGAAGGGAGGCGAGCAGTACTTC. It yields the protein CASSPLGKGGEQYF. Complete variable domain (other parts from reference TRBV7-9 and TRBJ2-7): DTGVSQNPRHKITKRGQNVTFRCDPISEHNRLYWYRQTLGQGPEFLTYFQNEAQLEKSRLLSDRFSAERPKGSFSTLEIQRTEQGDSAMYLCASSPLGKGGEQYFGPGTRLTVT.